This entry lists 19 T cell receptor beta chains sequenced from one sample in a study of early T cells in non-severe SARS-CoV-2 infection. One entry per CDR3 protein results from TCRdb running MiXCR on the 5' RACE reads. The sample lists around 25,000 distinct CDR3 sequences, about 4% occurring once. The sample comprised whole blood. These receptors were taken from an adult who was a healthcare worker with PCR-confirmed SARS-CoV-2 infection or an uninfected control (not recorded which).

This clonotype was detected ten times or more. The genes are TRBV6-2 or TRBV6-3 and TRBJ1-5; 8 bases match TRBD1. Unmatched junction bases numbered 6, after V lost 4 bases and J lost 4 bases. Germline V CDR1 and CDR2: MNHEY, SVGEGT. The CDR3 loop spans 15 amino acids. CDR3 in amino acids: CASSSLDRENQPQHF. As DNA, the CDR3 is TGTGCCAGCAGTTCCCTGGACAGGGAGAATCAGCCCCAGCATTTT.

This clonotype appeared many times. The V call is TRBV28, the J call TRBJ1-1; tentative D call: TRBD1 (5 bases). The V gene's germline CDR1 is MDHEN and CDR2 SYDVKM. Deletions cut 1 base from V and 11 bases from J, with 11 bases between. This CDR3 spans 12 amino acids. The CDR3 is CASSLLGGSAFF. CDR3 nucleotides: TGTGCCAGCAGTTTATTGGGGGGGAGTGCTTTCTTT.

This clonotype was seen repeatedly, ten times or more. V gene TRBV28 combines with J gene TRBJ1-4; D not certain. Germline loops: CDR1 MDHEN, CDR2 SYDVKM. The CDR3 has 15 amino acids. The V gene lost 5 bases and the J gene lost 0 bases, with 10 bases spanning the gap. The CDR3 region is CASSDPRSTNEKLFF. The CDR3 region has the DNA TGTGCCAGCAGTGACCCCAGGTCAACTAATGAAAAACTGTTTTTT.

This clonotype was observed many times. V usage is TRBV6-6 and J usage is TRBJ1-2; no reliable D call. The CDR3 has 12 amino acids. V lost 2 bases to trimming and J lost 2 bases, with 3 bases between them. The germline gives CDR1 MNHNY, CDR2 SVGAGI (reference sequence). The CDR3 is CASSYVNYGYTF. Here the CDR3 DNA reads TGTGCCAGCAGTTACGTGAACTATGGCTACACCTTC.

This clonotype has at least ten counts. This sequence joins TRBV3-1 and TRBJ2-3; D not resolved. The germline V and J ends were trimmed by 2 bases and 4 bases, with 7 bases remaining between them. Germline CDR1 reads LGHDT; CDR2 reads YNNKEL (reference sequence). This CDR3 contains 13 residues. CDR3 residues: CASSQRPADTQYF. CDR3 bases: TGTGCCAGCAGCCAACGGCCTGCAGATACGCAGTATTTT.

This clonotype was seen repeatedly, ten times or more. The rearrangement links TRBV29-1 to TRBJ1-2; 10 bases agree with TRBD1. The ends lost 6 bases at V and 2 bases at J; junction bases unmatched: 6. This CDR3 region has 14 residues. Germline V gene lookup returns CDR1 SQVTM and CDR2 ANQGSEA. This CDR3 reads CSVASGQGNYGYTF. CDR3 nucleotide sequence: TGCAGCGTCGCGTCGGGACAGGGGAACTATGGCTACACCTTC.

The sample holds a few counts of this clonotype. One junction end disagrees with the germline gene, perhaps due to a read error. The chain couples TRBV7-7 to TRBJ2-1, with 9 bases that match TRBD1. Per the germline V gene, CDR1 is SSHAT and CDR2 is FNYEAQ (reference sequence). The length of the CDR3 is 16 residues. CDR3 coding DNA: TGTGCTAGCAGCTTAGGACAGGGGAAATTTTACAATGAGCAGTTCTTC. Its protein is CASSLGQGKFYNEQFF.

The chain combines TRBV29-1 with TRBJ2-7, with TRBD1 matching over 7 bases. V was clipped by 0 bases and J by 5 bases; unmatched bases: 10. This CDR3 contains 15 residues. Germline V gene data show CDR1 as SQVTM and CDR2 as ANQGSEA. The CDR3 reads CSVEDRQGLGHEQYF. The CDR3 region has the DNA TGCAGCGTTGAAGATAGACAGGGTTTGGGCCACGAGCAGTACTTC.

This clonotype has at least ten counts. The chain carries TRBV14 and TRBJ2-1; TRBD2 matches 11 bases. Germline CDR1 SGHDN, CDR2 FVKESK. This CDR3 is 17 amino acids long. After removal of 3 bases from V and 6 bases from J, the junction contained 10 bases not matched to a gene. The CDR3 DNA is TGTGCCAGCAGCCAGGGCTTACTAGCGGGAGTAATCAATGAGCAGTTCTTC. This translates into CASSQGLLAGVINEQFF.

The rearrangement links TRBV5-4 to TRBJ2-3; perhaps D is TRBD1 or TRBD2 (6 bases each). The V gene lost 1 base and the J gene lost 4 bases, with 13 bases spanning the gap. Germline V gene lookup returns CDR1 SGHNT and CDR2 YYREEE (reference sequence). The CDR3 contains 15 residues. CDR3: CASSLTGRMADTQYF. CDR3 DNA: TGTGCCAGCAGCTTGACAGGGAGGATGGCAGATACGCAGTATTTT. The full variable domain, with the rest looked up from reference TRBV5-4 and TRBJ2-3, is ETGVTQSPTHLIKTRGQQVTLRCSSQSGHNTVSWYQQALGQGPQFIFQYYREEENGRGNFPPRFSGLQFPNYSSELNVNALELDDSALYLCASSLTGRMADTQYFGPGTRLTVL.

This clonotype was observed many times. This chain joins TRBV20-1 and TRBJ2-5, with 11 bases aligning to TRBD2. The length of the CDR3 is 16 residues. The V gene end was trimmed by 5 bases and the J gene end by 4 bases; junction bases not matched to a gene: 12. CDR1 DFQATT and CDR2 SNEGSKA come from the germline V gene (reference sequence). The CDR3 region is CSAPTRLAGKGETQYF. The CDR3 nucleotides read TGCAGTGCTCCTACACGACTAGCGGGAAAAGGAGAGACCCAGTACTTC.

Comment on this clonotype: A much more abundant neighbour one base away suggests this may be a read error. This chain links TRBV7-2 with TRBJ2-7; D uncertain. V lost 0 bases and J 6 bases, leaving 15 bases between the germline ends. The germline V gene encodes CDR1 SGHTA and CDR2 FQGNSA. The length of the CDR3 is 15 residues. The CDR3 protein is CASSLAMERLCEQYF. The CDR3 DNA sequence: TGTGCCAGCAGCTTAGCGATGGAGAGGCTGTGCGAGCAGTACTTC.

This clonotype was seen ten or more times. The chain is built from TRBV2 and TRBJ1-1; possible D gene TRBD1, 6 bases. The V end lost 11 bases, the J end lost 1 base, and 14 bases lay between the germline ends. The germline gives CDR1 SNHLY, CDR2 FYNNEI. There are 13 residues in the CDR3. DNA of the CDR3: TGTGCCGGAGCGGACAGTAGGAACACTGAAGCTTTCTTT. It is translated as CAGADSRNTEAFF.

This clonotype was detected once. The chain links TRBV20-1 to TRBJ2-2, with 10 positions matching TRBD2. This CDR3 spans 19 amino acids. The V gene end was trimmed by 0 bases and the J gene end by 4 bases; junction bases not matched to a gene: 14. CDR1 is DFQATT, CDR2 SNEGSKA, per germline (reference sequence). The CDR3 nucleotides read TGCAGTGCTAGAGATCGAGCAGCGGGAGGGAGATCGGGCACCGGGGAGCTGTTTTTT. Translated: CSARDRAAGGRSGTGELFF.

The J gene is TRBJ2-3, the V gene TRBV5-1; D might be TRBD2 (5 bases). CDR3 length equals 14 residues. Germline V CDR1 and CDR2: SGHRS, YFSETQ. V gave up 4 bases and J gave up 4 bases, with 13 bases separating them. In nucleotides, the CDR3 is TGCGCCAGCAGCGAGGGATCGGTCTCAGATACGCAGTATTTT. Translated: CASSEGSVSDTQYF.

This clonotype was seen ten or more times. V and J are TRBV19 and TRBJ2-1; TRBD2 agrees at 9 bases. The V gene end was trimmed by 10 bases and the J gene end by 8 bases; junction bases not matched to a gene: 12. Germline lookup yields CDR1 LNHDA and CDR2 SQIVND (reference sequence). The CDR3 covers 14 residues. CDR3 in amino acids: CAKQGGRAAHEQFF. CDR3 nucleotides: TGTGCCAAGCAAGGCGGGAGGGCCGCCCATGAGCAGTTCTTC.

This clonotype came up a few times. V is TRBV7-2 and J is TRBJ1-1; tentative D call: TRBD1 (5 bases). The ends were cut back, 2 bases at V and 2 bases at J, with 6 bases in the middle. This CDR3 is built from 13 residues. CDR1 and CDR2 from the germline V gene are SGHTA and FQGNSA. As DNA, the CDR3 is TGTGCCAGCAGCTTAAGGGGAAACACTGAAGCTTTCTTT. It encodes CASSLRGNTEAFF.

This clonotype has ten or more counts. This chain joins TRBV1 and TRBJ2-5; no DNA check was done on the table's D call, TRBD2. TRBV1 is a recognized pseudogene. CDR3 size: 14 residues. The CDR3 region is CTTPSGRPGETQYF. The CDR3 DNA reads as TGCACCACCCCTAGCGGGAGGCCGGGGGAGACCCAGTACTTC.

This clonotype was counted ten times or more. In DNA form, the CDR3 reads TGTGCCAGCAGTTCCACAACTTATGGCTACACCTTC. The encoded protein is CASSSTTYGYTF. V is TRBV28 and J is TRBJ1-2; D remains ambiguous. The CDR3 runs 12 residues. The germline V gene has CDR1 MDHEN and CDR2 SYDVKM. Trimming left V 4 bases short and J 5 bases short, with 8 bases between.